This is a list of T cell receptor beta chains from one sample in a study of cytomegalovirus exposure and HLA in healthy donors. Generated by immunoSEQ multiplex PCR, the TCRdb table keeps only in-frame clones and is missing some. This sample yields around 130,000 clones, of which over 70% are seen a single time; under 4.5% belongs to the top ten. Sample: PBMCs. The receptors derive from a middle-aged woman in good health and CMV-seronegative. CDR3s include the opening cysteine and the closing phenylalanine or tryptophan. D genes are given only for firm matches. Not all rows give a size; the values are once, few, many and, for expanded clones, a class.

j_call d_call v_call clone_size cdr3_nt cdr3_aa
TRBJ2-3 TRBD2 TRBV7-6 NA TGTGCCAGCAGCTTAGAGGGTCTTAGCGGGGCGAGCTCCGATACGCAGTATTTT CASSLEGLSGASSDTQYF
TRBJ1-2 TRBD1 TRBV4-3 NA TGCGCCAGCAGCCTCCTGACAGGGTATCAGGGCTACACCTTC CASSLLTGYQGYTF
TRBJ2-5 NA TRBV29-1 NA TGCAGCGTTGAGTTCTCCAGGTCCAGGGAGACCCAGTACTTC CSVEFSRSRETQYF
TRBJ2-1 NA TRBV6-5 few TGTGCCAGCAGTCGCGAGGGGGGGGGCTACAATGAGCAGTTCTTC CASSREGGGYNEQFF
TRBJ2-3 NA TRBV9 NA TGTGCCAGCAGCGTAGCGGGAGCAAGAGATACGCAGTATTTT CASSVAGARDTQYF
TRBJ2-2 NA TRBV5-4 few TGCGCCAGCAGCCAAGGATTGGAGCCCGGGGAGCTGTTTTTT CASSQGLEPGELFF
TRBJ1-5 NA TRBV5-6 NA TGTGCCAGCAGCCCACTTACCATTAGCAATCAGCCCCAGCATTTT CASSPLTISNQPQHF
TRBJ1-2 NA TRBV19 NA TGTGCCAGTAGCAAACCCCCGGCGCGGGGGGCGTATGACTATGGCTACACCTTC CASSKPPARGAYDYGYTF
TRBJ2-5 NA TRBV19 NA TGTGCCAGTAATATTCGATTCGGGGGACAAGAGACCCAGTACTTC CASNIRFGGQETQYF
TRBJ2-4 TRBD1 TRBV9 NA TGTGCCAGCAGCACACACGTGACAGGGGGCGGCAAAAACATTCAGTACTTC CASSTHVTGGGKNIQYF